This TCR beta chain was profiled in a study of PD-L1 blockade in urothelial cancer. Study details: Earlier, patients had received 0 to 3 chemotherapy regimens. Findings of the study overall: Those with durable benefit had larger increases in tumor-associated blood clones at 3 weeks.

The study collected 1 to 8 samples per patient, pretreatment and on-treatment. Spiking each PCR with synthetic TCR analog templates was performed. TCRdb's copy holds only in-frame clones and misses some; the assay was immunoSEQ multiplex PCR. The sample carries 14,000 to 15,000 clones, more than 75% recorded once. To note about this clone: Its target is not known.

V lost 4 bases to trimming and J lost 1 base, with 11 bases between them. This CDR3 has 14 amino acids. CDR1 is SGHRS and CDR2 is YFSETQ in the germline V gene. The starting material was PBMCs, obtained around atezolizumab (anti-PD-L1) treatment. The chain recombines TRBV5-1 with TRBJ1-2; a possible D gene is TRBD1 (6 bases). This sequence originates from a man between 65 and 79 years old with urothelial cancer. CDR3 in DNA: TGCGCCAGCAGCCCCGGACAGAGTAACTATGGCTACACCTTC. Protein product: CASSPGQSNYGYTF.